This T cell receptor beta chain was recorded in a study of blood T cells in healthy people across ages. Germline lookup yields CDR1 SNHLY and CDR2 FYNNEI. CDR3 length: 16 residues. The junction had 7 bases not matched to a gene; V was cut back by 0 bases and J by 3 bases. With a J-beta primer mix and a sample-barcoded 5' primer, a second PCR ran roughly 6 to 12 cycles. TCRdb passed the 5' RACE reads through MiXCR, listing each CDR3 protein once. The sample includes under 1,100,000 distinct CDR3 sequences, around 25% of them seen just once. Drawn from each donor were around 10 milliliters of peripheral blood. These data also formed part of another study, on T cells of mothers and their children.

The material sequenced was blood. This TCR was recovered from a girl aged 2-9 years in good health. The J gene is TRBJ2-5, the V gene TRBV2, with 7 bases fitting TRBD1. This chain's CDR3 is CASSEAEQGQKETQYF. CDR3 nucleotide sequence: TGTGCCAGCAGTGAAGCGGAACAGGGACAGAAAGAGACCCAGTACTTC. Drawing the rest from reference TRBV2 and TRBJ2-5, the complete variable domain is EPEVTQTPSHQVTQMGQEVILRCVPISNHLYFYWYRQILGQKVEFLVSFYNNEISEKSEIFDDQFSVERPDGSNFTLKIRSTKLEDSAMYFCASSEAEQGQKETQYFGPGTRLLVL.